This T cell receptor (beta chain) emerged from a study of T cell changes during pregnancy in multiple sclerosis. Sequenced by immunoSEQ multiplex PCR; TCRdb stores in-frame clones only, minus some. The data hold approximately 34,000 clones, with 90% observed a single time. This TCR came from a female donor with multiple sclerosis, enrolled in a pregnancy study. The material was CD8+ T cells from peripheral blood mononuclear cells, obtained in the first trimester of pregnancy.

CDR3 in DNA: TGCGCCAGCAGCTTGGCACTAGCGGGAGGGTTGAACACCGGGGAGCTGTTTTTT. Translation gives CASSLALAGGLNTGELFF. This chain joins TRBV5-1 and TRBJ2-2; TRBD2 aligns across 13 bases. J gave up 1 base and V 0 bases, and 3 bases lay outside the gene matches. The CDR3 is 18 amino acids. Germline CDR1 reads SGHRS; CDR2 reads YFSETQ.